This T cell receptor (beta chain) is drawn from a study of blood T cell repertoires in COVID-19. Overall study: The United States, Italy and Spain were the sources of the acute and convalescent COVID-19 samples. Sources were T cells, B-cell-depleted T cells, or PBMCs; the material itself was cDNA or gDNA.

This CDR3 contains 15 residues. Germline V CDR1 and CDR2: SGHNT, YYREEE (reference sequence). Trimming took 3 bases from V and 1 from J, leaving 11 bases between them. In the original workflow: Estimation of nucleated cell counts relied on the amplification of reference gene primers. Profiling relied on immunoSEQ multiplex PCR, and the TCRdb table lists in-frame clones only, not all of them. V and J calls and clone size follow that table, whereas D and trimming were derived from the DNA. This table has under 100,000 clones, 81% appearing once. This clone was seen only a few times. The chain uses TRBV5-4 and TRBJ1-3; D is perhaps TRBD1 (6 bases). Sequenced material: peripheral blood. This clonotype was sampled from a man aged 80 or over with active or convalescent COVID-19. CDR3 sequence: CASSYGQQSGNTIYF. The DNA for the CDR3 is TGTGCCAGCAGCTATGGACAGCAATCTGGAAACACCATATATTTT.